This TCR beta chain derives from a study of cytomegalovirus exposure and HLA in healthy donors listed by TCRdb under 2017. As for the study more broadly: According to an earlier analysis of 550 to 750 of the donors, some 170 million T cells yielded roughly 100 million unique TCR beta sequences and around 280 Gb of sequence data. The number of donors typed differed by locus, with roughly 629-640 for A, B, C, DRB1 and DQB1, roughly 550 for DQA1, about 610 for DPA1, and 400 to 490 for DPB1. All discovery cohort repertoires had been generated using a single sequencing platform. The study aimed to test whether cataloging public T cell receptors could reveal signatures of past pathogen exposure. Genome-wide SNP genotypes for about 55% of the 666 donors were used in a later genetic analysis, which treated that subset as a discovery cohort. Both class I and class II loci were covered by HLA typing, at four-digit resolution. Donor age, sex, ethnicity and CMV serostatus were compiled alongside the repertoire data. Using immunosequencing, the study profiled T cell repertoires from fewer than 850 subjects and related those repertoires to cytomegalovirus serostatus. To study patterns of TCR occurrence, a later analysis re-analyzed previously published TCR beta repertoires from 666 donors and added high-resolution HLA genotyping. Roughly 5 DR-DQ haplotypes were handled as single units for association and clustering, since linkage in the cohort was strong. Among the roughly 400 genotyped donors, 81% belonged to the genetic ancestry cluster associated with self-reported Caucasian donors. Rather than using new phenotypic data, the later analysis identified candidate immune exposures from TCR beta sequences and from how often those sequences occurred across donors. Roughly 300 gigabases of sequencing data and tens of millions of unique TCR sequences were included in an early release covering about 620 HLA-typed donors. To decide whether each TCR beta V gene segment behaved as functional or pseudogenic, an earlier analysis of approximately 600 of the donors relied on high-throughput TCR beta sequencing. A separate validation cohort of roughly 120 different subjects was used in addition to the 666-subject first cohort. Among approximately 370 genotyped donors of the cohort, an average of around 220,000 unique TCR beta nucleotide sequences was sequenced per donor, of which 15% to 20% were non-productive. To predict cytomegalovirus infection status, the study combined high-throughput TCR immunosequencing, statistical association of individual TCRs with disease status, and machine learning. General findings and caveats noted by the study authors: In a later analysis, 15,000 to 20,000 TCR beta sequences were associated with specific HLA alleles at a false discovery rate of 0.05. The classifier was reported to diagnose cytomegalovirus status with high specificity and sensitivity in both the original and validation cohorts. In vitro tests confirmed that a few of the cytomegalovirus-associated TCR beta chains recognize cytomegalovirus antigens. The study gave a list of some 150 TCR beta chains associated with cytomegalovirus. In a later analysis, HLA-associated TCR beta chains showed more clonal expansion and lower generation probabilities than non-associated chains that were equally common. Some IMGT-functional V segments, including TRBV6-2 and TRBV6-3, could not be distinguished by the 87-base-pair reads and were therefore excluded. A further reported finding was that TCR beta sequences accurately predicted the HLA-A and HLA-B alleles for most subjects in the first cohort. This cohort had only TCR beta chains sequenced, and the lack of alpha or paired-chain data limited which features could be detected. Several of the top co-occurrence clusters appeared to be linked to parvovirus B19, influenza, CMV and Epstein-Barr virus, according to a later analysis. Because counts were too low, some 17 rarely observed V segments, including chromosome 9 orphons, were excluded from the earlier analysis of some 590 of the donors. Because some donors lacked HLA typing at each locus, the association tests relied only on the typed subset. When HLA alleles, especially DR and DQ, strongly co-occurred, TCR associations were difficult to assign to individual alleles. Linkage disequilibrium might explain the correlated functional status among segregating V segments, but an unknown experimental factor could not be ruled out. While some public TCRs were present in many individuals, most TCR sequences turned up only very rarely across donors. A later analysis found that most CMV-associated TCR beta chains appeared HLA-restricted, with HLA associations seemingly driven largely by CMV exposure. An earlier analysis of 587 of the donors showed that most TCR beta V segments appeared in productive rearrangements either about 87% or about 30% of the time, which broadly matched IMGT annotations. Sequencing depth was assumed to be roughly uniform across donors in the presence/absence analyses, though that assumption may not hold. A later genetic analysis reported fewer N-insertions in productive TCRs among donors in an Asian-associated ancestry cluster than the roughly 620-donor mean. A cluster of highly shared sequence variants was judged likely to be a technical artifact of the sequencing pipeline. According to the authors, the approach could potentially be generalized to other disease states and immunological phenotypes. The only immune exposure information available for the cohort was CMV serostatus. A later analysis found that TCR association rates varied across HLA loci, with DRB1 alleles showing the most associated TCRs and HLA-C alleles the fewest. V-gene and J-gene trimming of TCR beta chains was associated with a missense DCLRE1C variant in a later genetic analysis, and the association was replicated in an independent cohort.

The cohort comprised 670 or so healthy bone marrow donors. All cohort members were sampled while nominally healthy, although unrecorded immune exposures were likely present. The donor tested CMV seropositive, placing the donor among the 310 or so seropositive members of the cohort. A peripheral blood sample was collected from each donor, and TCR beta sequencing was performed on peripheral blood mononuclear cells. Genomic DNA was extracted from the blood cell samples with the Qiagen DNeasy Blood Extraction Kit. In regard to this clone: No antigen is known for it. There are no base qualities to consult, and no much larger clone falls within one base.

Library construction relied on the immunoSEQ multiplex PCR assay. For the multiplex PCR, a mixture combining 60 forward primers for TCR Vbeta segments and 13 reverse primers for TCR Jbeta segments was used. The CDR3 region of rearranged TCR beta genes was amplified from genomic DNA by a multiplex PCR assay. On the Illumina HiSeq System, the amplified TCR beta libraries were sequenced as 87-base-pair reads. Turning to the authors' computational methods: A later analysis counted some 74 million unique TCR beta chains across the 550 to 800 repertoires, and roughly 9.9 million of these chains were shared by at least two donors. Raw reads were error-corrected and collapsed into unique sequences with a nearest-neighbor algorithm that merged closely related sequences to remove PCR and sequencing errors. Alignment of CDR3 sequences to IMGT reference sequences was used to assign V, D and J gene segments. For a sequence to be retained, a match of at least six nucleotides to both a V gene segment and a J gene segment was required. A rearrangement was called productive if the CDR3 had no stop codons and remained in frame with V and J, and every other rearrangement was called non-productive. Following IMGT convention, CDR3 was defined as the stretch from the second conserved V-encoded cysteine up to the conserved J-encoded phenylalanine. The earlier analysis of approximately 500 of the donors excluded sequences that lacked an unambiguous match to a single V gene segment. In an earlier analysis of approximately 610 of the donors, V segments were called functional above 56.7% productive rearrangements and were called segregating when the between-donor standard deviation exceeded 5%. To diagnose cytomegalovirus status from the catalog of TCR beta chain sequences, a statistical classification framework was built. A later analysis assigned V and J genes by comparing TCR nucleotide sequences with IMGT/GENE-DB human TR gene sequences. Using the TCRdist pipeline, a later analysis assigned CDR3 sequences along with most-parsimonious VDJ recombination scenarios. In a later analysis, every TCR beta chain was defined by the combination of its CDR3 amino acid sequence and its V-gene family, and reads without a unique V-gene family were dropped. In a later analysis, several hundred highly shared, low-generation-probability nucleotide sequences were removed to address suspected cross-contamination and a sequencing artifact. A later analysis calculated a clonal expansion index for each public chain from normalized within-repertoire ranks of inferred template counts. In a later analysis, generation probabilities were computed with a VDJ recombination model fitted to out-of-frame rearrangements, and the resulting probabilities were checked against IGoR. A later analysis scored TCR-TCR, TCR-HLA and TCR-CMV co-occurrence with hypergeometric tests, applying a repertoire-size bias correction to TCR pairs. False discovery rates were estimated in a later analysis by permuting HLA or CMV assignments 20 times. In a later analysis, co-occurring TCRs were grouped with DBSCAN, and TCRdist sequence similarity was added when clustering was performed within HLA-allele-positive subsets. Repertoires with fewer than 30,000 or more than 120,000 public chains, plus five repertoires with anomalous nucleotide sharing, were excluded from co-occurrence clustering. TCRdb stores this immuneACCESS table with in-frame sequences only. Part of the clones is absent; in the studies checked, under half of the shortfall reflects unresolved V genes, and no reason is known for the rest. Clonal size and the V and J genes are those of that table, whereas D and trimming came from the DNA. The sample table holds 100,000 to 150,000 clones, of which around 73% were seen once. The ten largest clones add up to about 4.4% of the sample.

The CDR3 contains 12 residues, cysteine and phenylalanine counted. Of all the DNA, just the CDR3 is kept, 36 bases in frame from base 1. V loses 6 bases at its end and J loses 2 bases; junction bases beyond the gene matches: 0. The germline V gene specifies MDHEN as CDR1 and SYDVKM as CDR2. The chain is encoded by TRBV28 joined to TRBJ1-2, with 7 bases in between that match TRBD1. The sequencing input was PBMCs. The clonotype originates from a man aged 60-69 years in good health and CMV-seropositive. The CDR3 corresponds to CASRQGNYGYTF. The base sequence is TGTGCCAGCAGACAGGGGAACTATGGCTACACCTTC.